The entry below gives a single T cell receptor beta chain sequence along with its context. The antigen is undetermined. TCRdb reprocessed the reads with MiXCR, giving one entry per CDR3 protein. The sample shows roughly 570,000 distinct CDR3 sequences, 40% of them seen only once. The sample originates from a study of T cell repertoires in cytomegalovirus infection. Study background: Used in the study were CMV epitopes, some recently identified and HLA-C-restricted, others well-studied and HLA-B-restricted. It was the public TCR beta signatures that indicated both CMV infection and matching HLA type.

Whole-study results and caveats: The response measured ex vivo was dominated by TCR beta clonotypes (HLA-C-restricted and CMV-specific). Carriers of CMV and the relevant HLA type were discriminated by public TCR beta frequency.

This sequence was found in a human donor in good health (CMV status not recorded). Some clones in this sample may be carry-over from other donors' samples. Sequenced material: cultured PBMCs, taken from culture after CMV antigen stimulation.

In DNA form, the CDR3 reads TGTGCCAGCAGCAACCGGGACAGGTCTTACGTCTCCTACAATGAGCAGTTCTTC. Its translation: CASSNRDRSYVSYNEQFF. The chain combines TRBV7-8 with TRBJ2-1, with TRBD1 matching 8 bases. The J segment lost 0 bases and the V segment lost 5 bases, leaving 12 bases of the junction unmatched. The CDR3 consists of 18 residues. Germline assignment: CDR1 SGHVS and CDR2 FQNEAQ.